The entry below gives a single TCR beta chain sequence along with its context. Antigen: not known. The CDR3 has 9 residues. The V gene's germline CDR1 is SQVTM and CDR2 ANQGSEA. The ends were cut back, 6 bases at V and 8 bases at J, with 5 bases in the middle. The sample comes from a study of cytotoxic CD8 clonotypes in ibrutinib-treated CLL. Background on the study: The patient breakdown showed ten to eleven relapsed/refractory and approximately 15 treatment-naive cases, with 17 IGHV unmutated. Among patients, about 25 responded partially and 2 completely; around 15 then stayed remitted and 12 progressed after median 68 months.

Findings of the study overall: There were few public clonotypes, and on treatment they contracted or stayed stable.

The data were produced by immunoSEQ multiplex PCR, yet TCRdb's version contains in-frame clones alone and is incomplete. The sample carries some 35,000 clones, about two thirds recorded once. V usage is TRBV29-1 and J usage is TRBJ2-1; D uncertain. The source of this sequence is a human donor with chronic lymphocytic leukemia. Here the sequenced sample was PBMCs, taken at disease progression, from a patient treated with ibrutinib. CDR3 in DNA: TGCAGCGTCGACCATGAGCAGTTCTTC. Encoded protein: CSVDHEQFF.